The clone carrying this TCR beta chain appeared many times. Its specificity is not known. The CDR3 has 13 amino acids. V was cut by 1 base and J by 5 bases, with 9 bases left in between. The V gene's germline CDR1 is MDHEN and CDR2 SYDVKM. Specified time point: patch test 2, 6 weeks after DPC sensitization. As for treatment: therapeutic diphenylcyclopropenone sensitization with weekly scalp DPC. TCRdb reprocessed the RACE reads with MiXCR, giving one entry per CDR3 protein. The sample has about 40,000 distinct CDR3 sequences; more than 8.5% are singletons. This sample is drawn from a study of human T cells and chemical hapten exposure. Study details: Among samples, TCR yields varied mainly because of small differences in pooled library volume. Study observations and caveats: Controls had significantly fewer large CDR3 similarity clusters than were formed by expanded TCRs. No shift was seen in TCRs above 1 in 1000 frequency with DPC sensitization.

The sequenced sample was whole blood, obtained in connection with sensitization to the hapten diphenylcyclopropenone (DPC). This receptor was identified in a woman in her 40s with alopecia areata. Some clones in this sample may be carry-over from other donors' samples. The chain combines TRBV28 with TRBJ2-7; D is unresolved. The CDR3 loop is CASSLFAGNEQYF. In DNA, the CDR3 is TGTGCCAGCAGTTTATTCGCAGGCAACGAGCAGTACTTC.